Below, 17 T cell receptor beta chains from the same sample are listed, as sequenced in a study of T cells after yellow fever vaccination. Each CDR3 protein gets one entry after TCRdb re-called the 5' RACE reads with MiXCR. This table has more than 350,000 distinct CDR3 sequences, roughly 10% appearing once. Sequenced here: PBMCs, sampled on the day of the first yellow fever vaccination. The source of these receptors is a man between 18 and 29 years old who received the YFV17D yellow fever vaccine.

This clonotype was found a few times. The chain joins TRBV11-2 to TRBJ2-1; 7 positions match TRBD1. CDR3 length: 18 residues. Trimming cost V 1 base and J 1 base; bases outside gene matches: 10. Looked up from germline, CDR1 is SGHAT and CDR2 is FQNNGV. The CDR3 region has the DNA TGTGCCAGCAGCTTAGGTATAGGGGGCGCAGGGTCCTACAATGAGCAGTTCTTC. Translation gives CASSLGIGGAGSYNEQFF.

J is TRBJ2-1 and V is TRBV27; maybe TRBD1 (6 bases). The CDR3 runs to 11 residues. With 8 bases removed from V and 13 bases from J, the gap between germline ends came to 15 bases. Germline V gene data show CDR1 as MNHEY and CDR2 as SMNVEV (reference sequence). CDR3 bases: TGTGCCAGCGCTCTAGGGACAATTCAGTTCTTC. Amino acid sequence: CASALGTIQFF.

A few counts support this clonotype. The chain carries TRBV12-3 or TRBV12-4 and TRBJ2-3, with D hard to call. This CDR3 is 15 amino acids long. V lost 4 bases, J lost 0 bases, and 11 bases lay in between. CDR3 nucleotide sequence: TGTGCCAGCAGTTCGAGGCCCCCTAGCACAGATACGCAGTATTTT. Translating gives CASSSRPPSTDTQYF.

This clonotype was seen only a few times. The chain uses TRBV3-1 and TRBJ2-1; TRBD2 aligns across 12 bases. Germline lookup yields CDR1 LGHDT and CDR2 YNNKEL (reference sequence). V shed 1 base and J 4 bases; nucleotides not matched to a gene: 5. The CDR3 length is 17 residues. CDR3 sequence reads: CASSQVTSGGIYNEQFF. The DNA of the CDR3 is TGTGCCAGCAGCCAAGTGACTAGCGGGGGTATATACAATGAGCAGTTCTTC.

This clonotype was recorded a few times. The CDR3 sequence: CASSLVAPDTQYF. The CDR3 bases are TGTGCCAGCAGCTTAGTGGCGCCAGATACGCAGTATTTT. This rearrangement joins TRBV7-6 to TRBJ2-3; D remains unclear. Germline V CDR1 and CDR2: SGHVS, FNYEAQ. Trimming removed 1 base from V and 4 bases from J, with 6 bases in between. The length of the CDR3 is 13 residues.

The table lists this clonotype with a few counts. The V gene is TRBV20-1, the J gene TRBJ1-1, with D perhaps matching TRBD1 (6 bases). CDR3 length: 13 amino acids. The V gene lost 6 bases and the J gene lost 6 bases, with 17 bases spanning the gap. Germline V gene data show CDR1 as DFQATT and CDR2 as SNEGSKA (reference sequence). The CDR3: CSALQGGYAEAFF. The CDR3 DNA follows: TGCAGTGCCCTACAGGGTGGTTATGCTGAAGCTTTCTTT.

A few counts support this clonotype. The chain combines TRBV5-4 with TRBJ2-7, with D perhaps matching TRBD2 (5 bases). Germline CDR1 SGHNT, CDR2 YYREEE (reference sequence). The V gene lost 1 base and the J gene lost 0 bases, with 11 bases spanning the gap. CDR3 length: 15 amino acids. CDR3 DNA: TGTGCCAGCAGCTTGCAATCGGGGAGCTCCTACGAGCAGTACTTC. Amino acids: CASSLQSGSSYEQYF.

This clonotype was counted many times. V gene TRBV3-1 combines with J gene TRBJ1-1, with a weak D call TRBD1 (6 bases). Germline CDR1 is LGHDT and CDR2 is YNNKEL (reference sequence). This CDR3 is built from 15 residues. The V gene lost 1 base and the J gene lost 4 bases, with 13 bases spanning the gap. The CDR3 here is CASSQGWGRGTEAFF. The CDR3 coding sequence is TGTGCCAGCAGCCAAGGGTGGGGGCGAGGCACTGAAGCTTTCTTT.

In its sample, this clonotype was seen many times. This chain joins TRBV29-1 and TRBJ2-5; either TRBD1 or TRBD2 may fit D (5 bases each). This CDR3 comprises 14 residues. V lost 6 bases and J lost 2, with 16 bases in between. Germline assignment: CDR1 SQVTM and CDR2 ANQGSEA. The CDR3 spells CSVDLGTAQETQYF. The CDR3, as DNA: TGCAGCGTCGACCTCGGGACGGCTCAAGAGACCCAGTACTTC.

Concerning this clonotype: A much larger clone lies one base from this, so it may be a read error. The chain is built from TRBV7-7 and TRBJ2-5; 8 bases are shared with TRBD2. There are 15 residues in the CDR3. Germline CDR1 SSHAT, CDR2 FNYEAQ (reference sequence). The CDR3, as DNA: TGTGCCAGCAGCTTGCAGCGGGGGTACCAAGAGACCCAGCACTTC. Amino acid sequence: CASSLQRGYQETQHF.

The chain combines TRBV27 with TRBJ2-2; D tentatively fits TRBD1 or TRBD2 (5 bases each). Germline V CDR1 and CDR2: MNHEY, SMNVEV (reference sequence). There are 13 residues in the CDR3. Trimming stripped 6 bases from V and 4 bases from J, with 9 bases between. The chain's CDR3 is CASRSGSTGELFF. CDR3 DNA: TGTGCCAGCAGATCAGGGAGCACCGGGGAGCTGTTTTTT.

The V and J genes are TRBV4-3 and TRBJ2-1; 7 bases match TRBD1. The CDR3 has 15 amino acids. The germline V gene encodes CDR1 LGHNA and CDR2 YSLEER. V lost 1 base, J lost 2 bases, and 2 bases stayed unmatched. CDR3 in DNA: TGCGCCAGCAGCCAAGGACAGGGCACCTACAATGAGCAGTTCTTC. This encodes CASSQGQGTYNEQFF.

The chain uses TRBV6-5 and TRBJ2-7; D unresolved. Trimming left V 6 bases short and J 7 bases short, with 10 bases between. Germline CDR1 reads MNHEY; CDR2 reads SVGAGI. The length of the CDR3 is 11 residues. The CDR3 sequence: CASRNFWEQYF. DNA of the CDR3: TGTGCCAGCAGAAATTTTTGGGAGCAGTACTTC.

In its sample, this clonotype was seen many times. The J gene is TRBJ2-5, the V gene TRBV7-9; weak D call: TRBD1 (5 bases). Between the trimmed V and J ends, which lost 1 base and 3 bases, there was a span of 6 bases. The CDR3 loop spans 13 amino acids. Germline CDR1 and CDR2: SEHNR and FQNEAQ (reference sequence). The CDR3 DNA reads TGTGCCAGCAGCTTAGTAGGGGAAGAGACCCAGTACTTC. Amino acid sequence: CASSLVGEETQYF.

The chain combines TRBV4-2 with TRBJ2-2; D is unresolved. Germline V gives CDR1 LGHNA, CDR2 YNFKEQ. The germline V and J ends were trimmed by 0 bases and 2 bases, with 10 bases remaining between them. The CDR3 sequence is 16 residues long. The chain's CDR3 is CASSQDVAHNTGELFF. DNA for the CDR3: TGTGCCAGCAGCCAAGATGTGGCCCACAACACCGGGGAGCTGTTTTTT.

This clonotype appeared many times. The CDR3 DNA follows: TGTGCCAGCAGTTACTCTAGAGTTGCTGGGACTGAAGCTTTCTTT. Protein product: CASSYSRVAGTEAFF. The chain has TRBV6-5 and TRBJ1-1; no clear D gene. The germline V gene has CDR1 MNHEY and CDR2 SVGAGI. This CDR3 is built from 15 residues. V lost 0 bases and J 5 bases, leaving 13 bases between the germline ends.

Only a few counts were recorded for this clonotype. The CDR3 DNA reads TGTGCCACCAGTGACCCCGGGACATCCTATGGCTACACCTTC. Encoded protein: CATSDPGTSYGYTF. This chain links TRBV24-1 with TRBJ1-2; tentative D call: TRBD1 (6 bases). The CDR3 has 14 residues. V was cut by 4 bases and J by 4 bases, with 12 bases left in between. Germline V gene lookup returns CDR1 KGHDR and CDR2 SFDVKD.